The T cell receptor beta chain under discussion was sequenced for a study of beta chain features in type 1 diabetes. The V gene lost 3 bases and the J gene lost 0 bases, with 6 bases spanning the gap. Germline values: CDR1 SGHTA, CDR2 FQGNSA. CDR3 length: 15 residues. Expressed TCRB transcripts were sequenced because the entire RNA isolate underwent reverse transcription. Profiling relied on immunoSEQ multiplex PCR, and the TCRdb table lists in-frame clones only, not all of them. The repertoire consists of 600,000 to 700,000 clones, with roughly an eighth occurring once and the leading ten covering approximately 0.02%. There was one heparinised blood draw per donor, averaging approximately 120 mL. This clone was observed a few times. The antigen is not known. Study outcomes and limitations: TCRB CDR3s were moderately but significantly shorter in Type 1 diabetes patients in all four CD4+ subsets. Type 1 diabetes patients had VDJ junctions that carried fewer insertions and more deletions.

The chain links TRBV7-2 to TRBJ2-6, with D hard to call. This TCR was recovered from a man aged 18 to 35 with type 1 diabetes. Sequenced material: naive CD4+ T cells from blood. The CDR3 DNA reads TGTGCCAGCAGCTTGTGGAACTCTGGGGCCAACGTCCTGACTTTC. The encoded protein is CASSLWNSGANVLTF.